The sequence of this TCR beta chain was determined in a study of OX40 agonist ivuxolimab in advanced cancers. Study overall: Anti-PD-1, anti-PD-L1 or anti-CTLA-4 therapy given earlier was allowed, and 40% had some. Partial responses were recorded for three patients, including one with hepatocellular carcinoma and two with cutaneous melanoma. General study points: Within 6 weeks, CD4+ and CD8+ blood T cells expanded clonally at 0.1 to 3.0 mg/kg.

In its sample, this clone was seen a few times. What it binds is not known. Profiling relied on immunoSEQ multiplex PCR, and the TCRdb table lists in-frame clones only, not all of them. The repertoire holds approximately 60,000 clones, roughly 82% seen once, with less than 2.5% in the top ten. Sampling times: baseline, cycle 4 day 1, cycle 7 day 1. Germline assignment: CDR1 GTSNPN and CDR2 SVGIG (reference sequence). This CDR3 has 17 residues. Trimming removed 3 bases from V and 4 bases from J, with 23 bases in between. The starting material was CD4+ or CD8+ T cells sorted from blood, obtained in a trial of the OX40 agonist ivuxolimab. The V gene is TRBV30, the J gene TRBJ2-3; tentatively, D is TRBD2 (6 bases). This clonotype originated in an adult with an advanced solid tumor such as melanoma, head and neck, liver or kidney cancer. For the CDR3, the DNA is TGTGCCTGGAGCATTACCATATTAGATTCTAGCGCAGATACGCAGTATTTT. This encodes CAWSITILDSSADTQYF.